Many counts were recorded for the clone carrying this T cell receptor (beta chain). This record comes from a study of neurological immune-mediated disorders. The V and J ends lost 5 bases and 0 bases respectively, with 9 bases between them. Germline V gives CDR1 SGHTA, CDR2 FQGNSA. CDR3 length: 14 residues. Synthesis of cDNA was accomplished via 5'RACE employing 10-nucleotide random UMIs. Each CDR3 protein is one row after TCRdb ran MiXCR on the 5' RACE reads. The sample consists of about 65,000 distinct CDR3 sequences, 4.1% of them appearing once. The TCR originated in a man aged 45-60 years with multiple sclerosis. The material sequenced was PBMCs. The chain links TRBV7-2 to TRBJ2-3; perhaps TRBD2 as D (6 bases). CDR3 residues: CASSMGLSTDTQYF. CDR3 nucleotides: TGTGCCAGCAGCATGGGACTTAGCACAGATACGCAGTATTTT.